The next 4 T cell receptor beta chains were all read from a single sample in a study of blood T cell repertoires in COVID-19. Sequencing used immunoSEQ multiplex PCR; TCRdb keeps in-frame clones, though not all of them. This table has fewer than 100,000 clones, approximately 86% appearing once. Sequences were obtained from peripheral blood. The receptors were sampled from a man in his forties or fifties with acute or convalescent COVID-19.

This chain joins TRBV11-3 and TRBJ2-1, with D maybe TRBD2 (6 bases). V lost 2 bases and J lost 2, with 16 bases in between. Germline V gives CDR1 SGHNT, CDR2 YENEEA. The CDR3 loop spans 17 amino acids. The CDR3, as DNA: TGTGCCAGCAGCTTAAGATGGACTACCGCCGCCTACAATGAGCAGTTCTTC. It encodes CASSLRWTTAAYNEQFF.

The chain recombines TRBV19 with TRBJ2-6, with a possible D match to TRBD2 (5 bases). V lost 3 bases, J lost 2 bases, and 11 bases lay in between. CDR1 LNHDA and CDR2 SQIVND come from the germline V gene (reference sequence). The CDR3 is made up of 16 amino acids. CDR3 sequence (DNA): TGTGCCAGTAGTATCCCCCCCGGGGCTGGGGCCAACGTCCTGACTTTC. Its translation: CASSIPPGAGANVLTF.

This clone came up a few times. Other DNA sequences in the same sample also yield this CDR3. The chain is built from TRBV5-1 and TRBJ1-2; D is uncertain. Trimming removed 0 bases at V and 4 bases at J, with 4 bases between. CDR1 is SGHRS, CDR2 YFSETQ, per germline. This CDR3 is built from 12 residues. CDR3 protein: CASSLAGYGYTF. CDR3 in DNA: TGCGCCAGCAGCTTGGCCGGCTATGGCTACACCTTC.

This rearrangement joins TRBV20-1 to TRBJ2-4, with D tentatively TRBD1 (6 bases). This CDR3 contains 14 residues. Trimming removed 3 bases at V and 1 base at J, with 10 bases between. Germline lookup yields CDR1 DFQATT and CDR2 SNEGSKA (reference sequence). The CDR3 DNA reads TGCAGTGCTAGTGGAGACAGGGCCAAAAACATTCAGTACTTC. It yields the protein CSASGDRAKNIQYF.